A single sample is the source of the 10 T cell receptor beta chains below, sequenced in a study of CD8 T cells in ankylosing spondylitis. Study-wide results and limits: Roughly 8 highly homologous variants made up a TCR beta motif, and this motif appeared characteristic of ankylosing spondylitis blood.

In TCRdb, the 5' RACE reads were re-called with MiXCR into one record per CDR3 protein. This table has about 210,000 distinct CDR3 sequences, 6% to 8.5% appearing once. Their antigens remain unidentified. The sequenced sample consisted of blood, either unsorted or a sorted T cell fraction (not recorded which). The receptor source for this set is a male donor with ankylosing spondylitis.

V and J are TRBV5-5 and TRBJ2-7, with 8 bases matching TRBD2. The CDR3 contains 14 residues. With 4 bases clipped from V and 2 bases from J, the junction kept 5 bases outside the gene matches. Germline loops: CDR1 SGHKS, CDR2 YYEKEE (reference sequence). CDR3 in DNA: TGTGCCAGCAGCCAGCGGGGGAGTACCTACGAGCAGTACTTC. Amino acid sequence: CASSQRGSTYEQYF.

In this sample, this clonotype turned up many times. The CDR3: CASSWARTPGVEQYF. In DNA form, the CDR3 reads TGCGCCAGCAGCTGGGCCCGTACACCAGGGGTCGAGCAGTACTTC. The chain is built from TRBV5-1 and TRBJ2-7; possible D gene TRBD1, 6 bases. The CDR3 is 15 amino acids. The V end lost 3 bases, the J end lost 6 bases, and 19 bases lay between the germline ends. Germline CDR1 and CDR2: SGHRS and YFSETQ.

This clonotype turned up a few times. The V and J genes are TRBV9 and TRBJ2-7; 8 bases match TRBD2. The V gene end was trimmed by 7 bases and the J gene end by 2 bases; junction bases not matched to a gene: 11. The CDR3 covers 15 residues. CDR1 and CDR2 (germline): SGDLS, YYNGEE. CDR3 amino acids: CASSEGAGDTYEQYF. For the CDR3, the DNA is TGTGCCAGCTCCGAAGGAGCGGGGGACACCTACGAGCAGTACTTC.

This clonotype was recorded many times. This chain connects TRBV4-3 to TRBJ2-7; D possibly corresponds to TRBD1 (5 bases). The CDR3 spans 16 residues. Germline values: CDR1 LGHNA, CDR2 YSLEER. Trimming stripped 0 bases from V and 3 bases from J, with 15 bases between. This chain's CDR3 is CASSQDRGIGFYEQYF. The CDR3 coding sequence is TGCGCCAGCAGCCAAGATAGGGGCATCGGGTTCTACGAGCAGTACTTC.

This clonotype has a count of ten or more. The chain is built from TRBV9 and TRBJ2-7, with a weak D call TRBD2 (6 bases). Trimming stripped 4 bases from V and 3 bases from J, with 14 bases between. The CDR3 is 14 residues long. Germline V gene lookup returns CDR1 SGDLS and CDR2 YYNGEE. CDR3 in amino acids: CASSPGASVYEQYF. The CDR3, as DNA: TGTGCCAGCAGCCCTGGGGCTAGCGTCTACGAGCAGTACTTC.

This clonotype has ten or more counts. The CDR3 region is CASSSGLAGSGGELFF. The CDR3 DNA follows: TGTGCCAGCAGCTCCGGACTAGCGGGGTCAGGCGGGGAGCTGTTTTTT. The V call is TRBV7-8, the J call TRBJ2-2; 12 bases map to TRBD2. The CDR3 covers 16 residues. The germline CDR1 and CDR2 sequences are SGHVS and FQNEAQ. J was trimmed by 7 bases and V by 4 bases; bases with no gene match: 7. Full variable domain (remainder filled in from reference TRBV7-8 and TRBJ2-2): GAGVSQSPRYKVAKRGQDVALRCDPISGHVSLFWYQQALGQGPEFLTYFQNEAQLDKSGLPSDRFFAERPEGSVSTLKIQRTQQEDSAVYLCASSSGLAGSGGELFFGEGSRLTVL.

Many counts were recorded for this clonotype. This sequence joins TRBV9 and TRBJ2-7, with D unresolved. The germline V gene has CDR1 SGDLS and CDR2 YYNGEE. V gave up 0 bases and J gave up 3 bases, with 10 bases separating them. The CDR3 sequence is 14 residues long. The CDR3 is CASSVVPQFYEQYF. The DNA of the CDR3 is TGTGCCAGCAGCGTAGTTCCACAATTCTACGAGCAGTACTTC.

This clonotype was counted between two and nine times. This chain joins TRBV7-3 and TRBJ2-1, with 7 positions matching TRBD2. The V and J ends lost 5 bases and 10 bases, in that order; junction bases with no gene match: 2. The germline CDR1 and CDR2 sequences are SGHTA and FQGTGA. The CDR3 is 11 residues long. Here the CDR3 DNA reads TGTGCCAGCAGCATGGGGGGGGAGCAGTTCTTC. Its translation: CASSMGGEQFF.

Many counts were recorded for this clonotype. DNA of the CDR3: TGCGCCAGCACCATGACGGGGACTGAGCAGTTCTTC. The encoded protein is CASTMTGTEQFF. This chain connects TRBV5-1 to TRBJ2-1, with D perhaps matching TRBD1 or TRBD2 (5 bases each). Germline assignment: CDR1 SGHRS and CDR2 YFSETQ. V was cut by 6 bases and J by 9 bases, with 13 bases left in between. The CDR3 spans 12 residues. The complete variable domain, with remaining parts taken from reference TRBV5-1 and TRBJ2-1, reads KAGVTQTPRYLIKTRGQQVTLSCSPISGHRSVSWYQQTPGQGLQFLFEYFSETQRNKGNFPGRFSGRQFSNSRSEMNVSTLELGDSALYLCASTMTGTEQFFGPGTRLTVL.

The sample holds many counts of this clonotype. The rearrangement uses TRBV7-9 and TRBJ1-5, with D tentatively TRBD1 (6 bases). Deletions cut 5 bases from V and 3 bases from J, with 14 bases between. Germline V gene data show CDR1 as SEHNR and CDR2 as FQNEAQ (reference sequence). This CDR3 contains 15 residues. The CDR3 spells CASSRAGTHNQPQHF. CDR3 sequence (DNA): TGTGCCAGCAGCCGCGCCGGGACACACAATCAGCCCCAGCATTTT.